A selection of T cell receptor beta chains follows, all from one sample in a study of regulatory T cells in long-lasting Graves disease. TCRdb itself ran the multiplex PCR reads through MiXCR, one entry per CDR3 protein. The table shows about 420,000 distinct CDR3 sequences, with about 17% occurring only once. The sample also formed part of further work on T cells in Graves' hyperthyroidism and ophthalmopathy.

The input for sequencing was peripheral blood mononuclear cells (PBMCs), taken at new diagnosis, from a patient treated with antithyroid drugs. Source of these receptors: a woman between 18 and 29 years old with Graves disease. CDR3s include the opening cysteine and the closing phenylalanine or tryptophan. Each record gives: D gene, J gene, V gene, clone size, CDR3 DNA, CDR3 protein. D genes are given only for firm matches. The listing skips clone size in some rows; elsewhere it reads once, few, many or a size class.

D gene: TRBD2
J gene: TRBJ2-3
V gene: TRBV2
clone size: many
CDR3 DNA: TGTGCCGTTAGCGGGAGGAACGCAGATACGCAGTATTTT
CDR3 protein: CAVSGRNADTQYF

D gene: .
J gene: TRBJ1-6
V gene: TRBV27
clone size: .
CDR3 DNA: TGTGCCAGCAGCAACGGCGGAAATTCACCCCTCCACTTT
CDR3 protein: CASSNGGNSPLHF

D gene: .
J gene: TRBJ1-5
V gene: TRBV20-1
clone size: .
CDR3 DNA: TGCAGTGCCCTCCCCCAGGGGCACGGGAATCAGCCCCAGCATTTT
CDR3 protein: CSALPQGHGNQPQHF

D gene: TRBD1
J gene: TRBJ1-5
V gene: TRBV27
clone size: many
CDR3 DNA: TGTGCCAGCAGTTGGGGACAGACCAATCAGCCCCAGCATTTT
CDR3 protein: CASSWGQTNQPQHF

D gene: .
J gene: TRBJ2-7
V gene: TRBV2
clone size: many
CDR3 DNA: TGTGCCAGCAGTGAAGCGCTTCGGGACTACGAGCAGTACTTC
CDR3 protein: CASSEALRDYEQYF

D gene: TRBD1
J gene: TRBJ1-5
V gene: TRBV24-1
clone size: .
CDR3 DNA: TGTGCCACCTCGACAGGGGAGGATCAGCCCCAGCATTTT
CDR3 protein: CATSTGEDQPQHF

D gene: TRBD2
J gene: TRBJ2-5
V gene: TRBV15
clone size: many
CDR3 DNA: TGTGCCACCAGCAGAGATAGGACTAGCGGGAGGGTAGAGACCCAGTACTTC
CDR3 protein: CATSRDRTSGRVETQYF

D gene: .
J gene: TRBJ2-7
V gene: TRBV27
clone size: many
CDR3 DNA: TGTGCCAGCAGTTCAGGACAGAACTCCTACGAGCAGTACTTC
CDR3 protein: CASSSGQNSYEQYF

D gene: .
J gene: TRBJ1-5
V gene: TRBV20-1
clone size: .
CDR3 DNA: TGCAGTGCTAGAGAAGAAAGCAATCAGCCCCAGCATTTT
CDR3 protein: CSAREESNQPQHF

D gene: TRBD2
J gene: TRBJ2-7
V gene: TRBV5-1
clone size: few
CDR3 DNA: TGCGCCAGCAGCCTGGTTTTCGGGGGGAAATCCTACGAGCAGTACTTC
CDR3 protein: CASSLVFGGKSYEQYF

D gene: TRBD1
J gene: TRBJ2-3
V gene: TRBV7-2
clone size: many
CDR3 DNA: TGTGCCAGCAGCTTGGGACAGATGCTCGATACGCAGTATTTT
CDR3 protein: CASSLGQMLDTQYF

D gene: .
J gene: TRBJ2-3
V gene: TRBV27
clone size: many
CDR3 DNA: TGTGCCAGCAGTTTACGAAGGTCAGATACGCAGTATTTT
CDR3 protein: CASSLRRSDTQYF

D gene: TRBD1
J gene: TRBJ2-5
V gene: TRBV5-1
clone size: .
CDR3 DNA: TGCGCCAGCAGCTTTTTCCAGGGGGCTCGGGAGACCCAGTACTTC
CDR3 protein: CASSFFQGARETQYF

D gene: TRBD2
J gene: TRBJ2-1
V gene: TRBV11-1
clone size: many
CDR3 DNA: TGTGCCAGCAGCTTAGAAAGCTGGCTAGCGGGAGGGCCCTCCTACAATGAGCAGTTCTTC
CDR3 protein: CASSLESWLAGGPSYNEQFF

D gene: .
J gene: TRBJ1-4
V gene: TRBV6-5
clone size: .
CDR3 DNA: TGTGCCAGCAGTTACTGGGGGGGGACTAATGAAAAACTGTTTTTT
CDR3 protein: CASSYWGGTNEKLFF

D gene: .
J gene: TRBJ2-1
V gene: TRBV5-1
clone size: many
CDR3 DNA: TGCGCCAGCACCTCAGGAGAAAAACGTTACAATGAGCAGTTCTTC
CDR3 protein: CASTSGEKRYNEQFF

D gene: .
J gene: TRBJ2-1
V gene: TRBV29-1
clone size: many
CDR3 DNA: TGCAGCGTTGGAGGCCTTGAGCAGTTCTTC
CDR3 protein: CSVGGLEQFF

D gene: TRBD1
J gene: TRBJ2-3
V gene: TRBV25-1
clone size: .
CDR3 DNA: TGTGCCAGCACCCCGACAGGGGAGGATACGCAGTATTTT
CDR3 protein: CASTPTGEDTQYF

D gene: TRBD1
J gene: TRBJ2-3
V gene: TRBV28
clone size: many
CDR3 DNA: TGTGCCAGCAGTAGGACAGGGGTCTTCAGCACAGATACGCAGTATTTT
CDR3 protein: CASSRTGVFSTDTQYF

D gene: TRBD2
J gene: TRBJ2-3
V gene: TRBV5-1
clone size: few
CDR3 DNA: TGCGCCAGCAGCTTGGCCGGGACTAGCGGACCAGATACGCAGTATTTT
CDR3 protein: CASSLAGTSGPDTQYF

D gene: TRBD2
J gene: TRBJ2-5
V gene: TRBV14
clone size: many
CDR3 DNA: TGTGCCAGCAGCCAAGGAACTGTAGCGGGAGTGGTAGAGACCCAGTACTTC
CDR3 protein: CASSQGTVAGVVETQYF

D gene: TRBD2
J gene: TRBJ2-5
V gene: TRBV28
clone size: many
CDR3 DNA: TGTGCCAGCAGGCTGGGACTAGCGGGAGCAGAGACCCAGTACTTC
CDR3 protein: CASRLGLAGAETQYF

D gene: .
J gene: TRBJ1-1
V gene: TRBV4-3
clone size: many
CDR3 DNA: TGCGCCAGCAGCCAAGTGGGGAGTTCAAACACTGAAGCTTTCTTT
CDR3 protein: CASSQVGSSNTEAFF

D gene: .
J gene: TRBJ1-6
V gene: TRBV4-2
clone size: .
CDR3 DNA: TGTGCCAGCAGCCAAGAGCCTAATACCAATTCACCCCTCCACTTT
CDR3 protein: CASSQEPNTNSPLHF

D gene: TRBD1
J gene: TRBJ2-7
V gene: TRBV27
clone size: many
CDR3 DNA: TGTGCCAGCAGTTTAATGTGGGGACAGGGGGCTTACTACGAGCAGTACTTC
CDR3 protein: CASSLMWGQGAYYEQYF

D gene: .
J gene: TRBJ2-2
V gene: TRBV3-1
clone size: few
CDR3 DNA: TGTGCCAGCAGCCAAGCCTGGGCCCGGAACACCGGGGAGCTGTTTTTT
CDR3 protein: CASSQAWARNTGELFF

D gene: .
J gene: TRBJ1-5
V gene: TRBV4-1
clone size: .
CDR3 DNA: TGCGCCAGCAGCCTAACAGGAAATTATAGCAATCAGCCCCAGCATTTT
CDR3 protein: CASSLTGNYSNQPQHF